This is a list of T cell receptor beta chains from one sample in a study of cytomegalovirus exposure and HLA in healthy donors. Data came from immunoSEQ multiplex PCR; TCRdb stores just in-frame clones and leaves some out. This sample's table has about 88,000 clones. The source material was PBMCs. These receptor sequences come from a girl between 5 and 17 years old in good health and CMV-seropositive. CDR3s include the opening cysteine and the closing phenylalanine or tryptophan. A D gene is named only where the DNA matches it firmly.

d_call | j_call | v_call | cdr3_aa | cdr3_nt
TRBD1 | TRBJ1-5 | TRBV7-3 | CASIATAEQGVRNQPQHF | TGTGCCAGCATCGCCACCGCGGAACAGGGGGTTCGCAATCAGCCCCAGCATTTT
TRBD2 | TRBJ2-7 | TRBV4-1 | CASSQVGGGAYEQYF | TGCGCCAGCAGCCAAGTTGGCGGGGGGGCCTACGAGCAGTACTTC
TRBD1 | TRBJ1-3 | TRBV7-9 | CASSPRDRVAGNTIYF | TGTGCCAGCAGCCCCCGGGACAGGGTTGCTGGAAACACCATATATTTT
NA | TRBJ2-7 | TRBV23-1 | CASQAPNSPYEQYF | TGCGCCAGCCAAGCCCCGAACAGCCCCTACGAGCAGTACTTC
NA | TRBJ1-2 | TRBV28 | CASSFVGGGGAYGYTF | TGTGCCAGCAGTTTTGTGGGAGGGGGAGGGGCCTATGGCTACACCTTC
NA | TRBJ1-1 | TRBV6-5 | CASSFTGPTEAFF | TGTGCCAGCAGTTTTACAGGCCCCACTGAAGCTTTCTTT
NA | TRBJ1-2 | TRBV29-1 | CSVEMAGVNYGYTF | TGCAGCGTTGAGATGGCGGGTGTTAACTATGGCTACACCTTC
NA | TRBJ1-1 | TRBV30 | CAWDQGGTEAFF | TGTGCCTGGGACCAGGGAGGCACTGAAGCTTTCTTT
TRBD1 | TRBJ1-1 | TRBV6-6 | CASSTTGGITEAFF | TGTGCCAGCAGTACGACAGGGGGTATCACTGAAGCTTTCTTT
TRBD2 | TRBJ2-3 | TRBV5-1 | CASSRLTSGVSDTQYF | TGCGCCAGCAGCCGATTGACTAGCGGGGTTTCAGATACGCAGTATTTT
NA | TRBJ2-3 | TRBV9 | CASSAGGLFTDTQYF | TGTGCCAGCAGCGCGGGGGGCCTCTTCACAGATACGCAGTATTTT
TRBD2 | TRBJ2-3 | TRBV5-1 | CASSLGPERGGTDTQYF | TGCGCCAGCAGCTTGGGGCCTGAGCGGGGGGGAACAGATACGCAGTATTTT
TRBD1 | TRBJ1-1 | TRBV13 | CASSSLQGDTEAFF | TGTGCCAGCAGCTCTCTACAGGGGGACACTGAAGCTTTCTTT
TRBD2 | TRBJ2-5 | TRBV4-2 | CASSQVSGLGGGGETQYF | TGTGCCAGCAGCCAAGTCTCGGGACTAGGGGGGGGAGGGGAGACCCAGTACTTC
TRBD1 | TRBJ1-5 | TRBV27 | CASSRDRARVGNQPQHF | TGTGCCAGCAGCCGGGACAGGGCCCGGGTGGGCAATCAGCCCCAGCATTTT
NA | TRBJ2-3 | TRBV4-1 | CASSQPASADTQYF | TGCGCCAGCAGCCAACCGGCTAGCGCAGATACGCAGTATTTT
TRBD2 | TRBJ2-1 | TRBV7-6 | CASSLGLAGLDEQFF | TGTGCCAGCAGCTTGGGACTAGCGGGGTTGGATGAGCAGTTCTTC
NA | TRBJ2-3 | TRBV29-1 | CSVALAGTQYF | TGCAGCGTAGCGCTAGCTGGCACGCAGTATTTT
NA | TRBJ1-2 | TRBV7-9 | CASSLVEGAHGYTF | TGTGCCAGCAGCTTAGTTGAGGGCGCCCATGGCTACACCTTC
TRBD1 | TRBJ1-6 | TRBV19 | CASSIDWDRGTPLHF | TGTGCCAGTAGTATCGACTGGGACAGGGGAACACCCCTACACTTT
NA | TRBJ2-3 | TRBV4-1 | CASSPNSEADTQYF | TGCGCCAGCAGCCCTAATAGCGAAGCAGATACGCAGTATTTT
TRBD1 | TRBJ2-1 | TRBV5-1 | CASSLGGQGRRNEQFF | TGCGCCAGCAGCTTGGGGGGACAGGGACGACGCAATGAGCAGTTCTTC